This is a list of T cell receptor beta chains from one sample in a study of blood T cell repertoires in COVID-19. TCRdb's table, derived via immunoSEQ multiplex PCR, lists solely in-frame clones and lacks some. The data contain about 110,000 clones, 85% to 90% of them singletons. The specimen was peripheral blood. Receptors originate from a woman over 75 with acute or convalescent COVID-19. Both conserved end residues are part of each CDR3.

J: TRBJ2-1
V: TRBV7-9
CDR3: CASSPPTGASYNEQFF

J: TRBJ1-1
V: TRBV5-1
CDR3: CASSPKIVENTEAFF

J: TRBJ2-7
V: TRBV5-5
CDR3: CASSPSGHSDYEQYF

J: TRBJ1-6
V: TRBV11-2
CDR3: CASSLEIPGSSYNSPLHF

J: TRBJ1-1
V: TRBV7-6
CDR3: CASSLVGLRGLNTEAFF

J: TRBJ2-5
V: TRBV4-2
CDR3: CASSQIAGGFLAQYF

J: TRBJ2-5
V: TRBV5-6
CDR3: CASSSAGTGYETQYF

J: TRBJ1-2
V: TRBV27
CDR3: CASSEQGAGGYTF

J: TRBJ2-2
V: TRBV18
CDR3: CASSPRQGVNTGELFF

J: TRBJ1-6
V: TRBV19
CDR3: CASSLTGVANSPLHF

J: TRBJ2-5
V: TRBV5-1
CDR3: CASSWGQSRYQETQYF

J: TRBJ1-2
V: TRBV6-6
CDR3: CASSYSRGQDSYTF

J: TRBJ1-1
V: TRBV2
CDR3: CASSGDSITEAFF

J: TRBJ1-4
V: TRBV29-1
CDR3: CSVGGQGRNEKLFF

J: TRBJ2-5
V: TRBV4-1
CDR3: CASSLQGTMGETQYF

J: TRBJ2-3
V: TRBV7-3
CDR3: CASSLGTAADTQYF

J: TRBJ1-1
V: TRBV19
CDR3: CASSYGRLNTEAFF

J: TRBJ1-3
V: TRBV5-1
CDR3: CASTDSFYSGNTIYF

J: TRBJ1-3
V: TRBV7-6
CDR3: CASSLNRGGSPGNTIYF

J: TRBJ1-2
V: TRBV7-2
CDR3: CASSLAPPRSNGYTF

J: TRBJ2-1
V: TRBV21-1
CDR3: CASSKGGGRRYNEQFF

J: TRBJ2-7
V: TRBV6-5
CDR3: CASSAAGRGPEEQYF

J: TRBJ1-5
V: TRBV6-6
CDR3: CASSYDGDQPQHF

J: TRBJ1-2
V: TRBV30
CDR3: CAWSGGEYGYTF

J: TRBJ1-2
V: TRBV23-1
CDR3: CASSHPRAPTGTAKFYGYTF

J: TRBJ2-1
V: TRBV6-6
CDR3: CASRSGTGPYNEQFF

J: TRBJ1-5
V: TRBV6-6
CDR3: CASSYAGLNQPQHF

J: TRBJ2-5
V: TRBV30
CDR3: CAWNHDRATETQYF

J: TRBJ2-5
V: TRBV3-1/TRBV3-2
CDR3: CASGDSGRETQYF

J: TRBJ2-2
V: TRBV5-1
CDR3: CASSLDRGGGELFF

J: TRBJ1-1
V: TRBV5-4
CDR3: CASSLKDRPTEAFF

J: TRBJ2-7
V: TRBV11-2
CDR3: CASTTSSYEQYF

J: TRBJ1-6
V: TRBV27
CDR3: CASSLVSPGQGYDSPLHF

J: TRBJ1-5
V: TRBV19
CDR3: CASRPTGQGNQPQHF

J: TRBJ2-4
V: TRBV7-2
CDR3: CASSAGTSGPGGNIQYF

J: TRBJ2-5
V: TRBV7-9
CDR3: CASSPAGETQYF

J: TRBJ2-5
V: TRBV27
CDR3: CASSRPGVEETQYF

J: TRBJ2-3
V: TRBV5-4
CDR3: CASSLGIWTGGTDTQYF

J: TRBJ2-1
V: TRBV10-3
CDR3: CAISEPREVGGEQFF

J: TRBJ2-3
V: TRBV18
CDR3: CASSPLVGGSTDTQYF

J: TRBJ2-2
V: TRBV5-5
CDR3: CASSLARGSNTGELFF

J: TRBJ2-5
V: TRBV7-6
CDR3: CASREERGGPLETQYF